This T cell receptor (beta chain) stems from a study of T cell clusters in autoimmune cytopenias. Study in general: Per sample, median TRB depth was about 52,000 reads, yielding a median about 2,400 distinct clonotypes.

Whole-study findings and limits: TRB repertoire shifts in secondary cytopenia and chronic lymphocytic leukemia mostly reflected lymphoma, not autoimmunity. Compared with active autoimmune hepatitis patients, healthy donors showed about 2.7-fold more exclusive TRB clusters.

On this clonotype itself: Its antigen is as yet unknown.

TRB was amplified from 250 ng of peripheral blood genomic DNA per sample. Germline assignment: CDR1 KGHDR and CDR2 SFDVKD. CDR3 length: 17 amino acids. TRB was amplified by touch-down multiplex PCR, primer pools A and B combined. Reanalyzing the multiplex PCR reads, TCRdb keeps one entry per CDR3 protein, without DNA. Listed are about 9,500 distinct CDR3 sequences; about 8.7% falls within the top ten. The rearrangement uses TRBV24-1 and TRBJ2-1; TCRdb outputs TRBD2, but without DNA this stays unchecked. The receptor was isolated from a human donor with an autoimmune cytopenia or autoimmune hepatitis (not recorded which). The specimen was peripheral blood. CDR3: CATSDTGLAGGLTEQFF.